What follows are 26 T cell receptor beta chains derived from one specimen sequenced in a study of CD8+ T cells in alopecia areata. The sequencing template was cDNA reverse transcribed from extracted RNA. TCRdb keeps only in-frame clones here, not all; method: immunoSEQ multiplex PCR. The sample consists of approximately 210,000 clones, just over 65% of them appearing once. Treatment here: oral pan-JAK inhibitor, 5-10 mg twice daily. The material sequenced was CD4+ T cells sorted from blood, taken around week 44, from a patient treated with tofacitinib. The receptors were sampled from a human donor with alopecia areata.

This clone was counted a single time. The V and J genes are TRBV29-1 and TRBJ2-2; D assignment may be TRBD1 or TRBD2 (6 bases each). The ends were cut back, 3 bases at V and 4 bases at J, with 9 bases in the middle. From germline, CDR1 is SQVTM and CDR2 ANQGSEA. The CDR3 extends over 13 amino acids. As DNA, the CDR3 is TGCAGCGTTGACCGGGGGCTCACCGGGGAGCTGTTTTTT. Its translation: CSVDRGLTGELFF.

The chain employs TRBV7-2 and TRBJ1-1; D not resolved. From germline, CDR1 is SGHTA and CDR2 FQGNSA. V was trimmed by 2 bases and J by 1 base, leaving 11 bases between them. The CDR3 extends over 15 amino acids. Here the CDR3 DNA reads TGTGCCAGCAGCTTAAGTGGCCGGGGGAACACTGAAGCTTTCTTT. Translation gives CASSLSGRGNTEAFF.

This chain connects TRBV5-1 to TRBJ1-1; 7 bases fit TRBD1. Germline V CDR1 and CDR2: SGHRS, YFSETQ. Trimming cost V 3 bases and J 4 bases; bases outside gene matches: 6. The CDR3 is 14 amino acids. In DNA, the CDR3 is TGCGCCAGCAGCTCCGGGACAGTCATCACTGAAGCTTTCTTT. Translating it yields CASSSGTVITEAFF. The whole variable domain, filled in from reference TRBV5-1 and TRBJ1-1, reads KAGVTQTPRYLIKTRGQQVTLSCSPISGHRSVSWYQQTPGQGLQFLFEYFSETQRNKGNFPGRFSGRQFSNSRSEMNVSTLELGDSALYLCASSSGTVITEAFFGQGTRLTVV.

The V gene is TRBV2, the J gene TRBJ2-1; TRBD1 matches at 10 bases. This CDR3 has 15 amino acids. From germline, CDR1 is SNHLY and CDR2 FYNNEI. Trimming cost V 4 bases and J 9 bases; bases outside gene matches: 9. CDR3 amino acids: CASSAGTGELGEQFF. The CDR3 DNA reads as TGTGCCAGCAGTGCCGGGACAGGGGAGTTGGGTGAGCAGTTCTTC. The full variable domain, completed using reference TRBV2 and TRBJ2-1, is EPEVTQTPSHQVTQMGQEVILRCVPISNHLYFYWYRQILGQKVEFLVSFYNNEISEKSEIFDDQFSVERPDGSNFTLKIRSTKLEDSAMYFCASSAGTGELGEQFFGPGTRLTVL.

The gene calls are TRBV5-6 and TRBJ1-5; 9 bases are a match to TRBD1. The CDR3 covers 13 residues. V trimming: 3 bases; J trimming: 7 bases; junction bases outside the gene matches: 2. Germline V lookup: CDR1 SGHDT, CDR2 YYEEEE. The CDR3 sequence is CASSSQGAQPQHF. The CDR3 bases are TGTGCCAGCAGCTCACAGGGGGCCCAGCCCCAGCATTTT.

The chain carries TRBV10-3 and TRBJ2-3; D gene unclear. Germline-derived CDR1 and CDR2 are ENHRY and SYGVKD. V gave up 8 bases and J gave up 0 bases, with 12 bases separating them. There are 14 residues in the CDR3. CDR3 nucleotide sequence: TGTGCCATCGCGGCGCAATCTAGCACAGATACGCAGTATTTT. This gives the protein CAIAAQSSTDTQYF.

This chain connects TRBV7-3 to TRBJ2-1; D gene ambiguous. Looked up from germline, CDR1 is SGHTA and CDR2 is FQGTGA. Trimming took 5 bases from V and 10 from J, leaving 12 bases between them. CDR3 length: 12 residues. The CDR3 protein is CASSDPPGEQFF. The CDR3 DNA is TGTGCCAGCAGCGACCCCCCAGGAGAGCAGTTCTTC.

The gene calls are TRBV27 and TRBJ2-7; a weak D match, TRBD1 (6 bases). The CDR3 length is 13 residues. The germline CDR1 and CDR2 sequences are MNHEY and SMNVEV (reference sequence). The V end lost 6 bases, the J end lost 3 bases, and 12 bases lay between the germline ends. The CDR3 DNA is TGTGCCAGCAGGACGACAGGTAACTACGAGCAGTACTTC. This gives the protein CASRTTGNYEQYF.

This CDR3 is CASSQDLTGHRTDTQYF. The DNA for the CDR3 is TGCGCCAGCAGCCAAGATCTAACGGGGCATCGCACAGATACGCAGTATTTT. This rearrangement joins TRBV4-3 to TRBJ2-3; D possibly matches TRBD1 or TRBD2 (5 bases each). Deletions cut 0 bases from V and 1 base from J, with 14 bases between. This CDR3 is built from 17 residues. Per the germline V gene, CDR1 is LGHNA and CDR2 is YSLEER.

CDR3 nucleotide sequence: TGTGCCAGTACCGGACAGGGGCGCTACACCTTC. Protein product: CASTGQGRYTF. The rearrangement links TRBV25-1 to TRBJ1-2; TRBD1 matches at 9 bases. V lost 9 bases, J lost 9 bases, and 5 bases stayed unmatched. CDR3 size: 11 residues. CDR1 and CDR2 (germline): MGHDK, SYGVNS.

This clone was observed a few times. Other DNA sequences in this sample translate to the same CDR3. The J gene is TRBJ2-7, the V gene TRBV29-1; weak D call: TRBD1 (6 bases). Germline-derived CDR1 and CDR2 are SQVTM and ANQGSEA. V lost 4 bases, J lost 0 bases, and 10 bases lay in between. The CDR3 extends over 13 amino acids. The CDR3 sequence is CSVARQASYEQYF. The DNA of the CDR3 is TGCAGCGTTGCGAGACAGGCCTCCTACGAGCAGTACTTC.

This chain uses TRBV5-1 with TRBJ1-2, with TRBD1 as a possible D gene (5 bases). Germline loops: CDR1 SGHRS, CDR2 YFSETQ. CDR3 length equals 16 residues. Between the trimmed V and J ends, which lost 1 base and 1 base, there was a span of 14 bases. The CDR3 coding sequence is TGCGCCAGCAGCTTGCCAGGGATTGGGGATAACTATGGCTACACCTTC. It translates to CASSLPGIGDNYGYTF. The variable domain in full, with the rest retrieved from reference TRBV5-1 and TRBJ1-2, is KAGVTQTPRYLIKTRGQQVTLSCSPISGHRSVSWYQQTPGQGLQFLFEYFSETQRNKGNFPGRFSGRQFSNSRSEMNVSTLELGDSALYLCASSLPGIGDNYGYTFGSGTRLTVV.

This clone was counted a single time. This chain uses TRBV7-9 with TRBJ1-2, with D perhaps matching TRBD1 (5 bases). The germline V gene has CDR1 SEHNR and CDR2 FQNEAQ (reference sequence). This CDR3 comprises 19 residues. Trimming cost V 2 bases and J 4 bases, with 26 bases left between them. CDR3 protein: CASSLRDRDPGAGSYGYTF. In DNA, the CDR3 is TGTGCCAGCAGCTTACGAGACCGGGACCCTGGGGCCGGGAGCTATGGCTACACCTTC.

V is TRBV29-1 and J is TRBJ2-7; D perhaps matches TRBD2 (6 bases). The CDR3 totals 13 residues. From germline, CDR1 is SQVTM and CDR2 ANQGSEA. V gave up 8 bases and J gave up 7 bases, with 21 bases separating them. CDR3: CSSGGGRSEEQYF. The CDR3 nucleotides read TGCAGCTCCGGTGGAGGGCGATCTGAGGAGCAGTACTTC.

The genes are TRBV5-4 and TRBJ2-7; TRBD1 matches at 12 bases. CDR1 SGHNT and CDR2 YYREEE come from the germline V gene (reference sequence). V lost 0 bases to trimming and J lost 9 bases; unmatched junction nucleotides: 7. The CDR3 is 15 amino acids. CDR3: CASSLAGTGGIGQYF. DNA for the CDR3: TGTGCCAGCAGCTTGGCCGGGACAGGGGGCATCGGGCAGTACTTC.

The genes are TRBV4-1 and TRBJ1-5; TRBD1 might be the D (5 bases). Germline V gene sequence: CDR1 MGHRA, CDR2 YSYEKL. The CDR3 spans 14 residues. Trimming took off 3 bases at V and 6 bases at J, with 12 bases between the two ends. The CDR3 sequence is CASSQREGVQPQHF. CDR3 coding DNA: TGCGCCAGCAGCCAGAGAGAAGGGGTTCAGCCCCAGCATTTT.

V and J are TRBV29-1 and TRBJ2-3, with D perhaps TRBD1 or TRBD2 (5 bases each). Germline V gene sequence: CDR1 SQVTM, CDR2 ANQGSEA. The CDR3 loop spans 11 amino acids. Trimming stripped 8 bases from V and 2 bases from J, with 8 bases between. The CDR3 DNA is TGCAGCTTCGGGGCCACAGATACGCAGTATTTT. It yields the protein CSFGATDTQYF.

This clone was seen only a few times. The CDR3 region is CASSFNSWGTEAFF. The CDR3 nucleotides are TGTGCCAGCAGCTTTAACTCCTGGGGCACTGAAGCTTTCTTT. The rearrangement uses TRBV5-6 and TRBJ1-1, with D hard to call. Trimming cost V 2 bases and J 4 bases, with 12 bases left between them. The CDR3 is 14 amino acids. Germline V CDR1 and CDR2: SGHDT, YYEEEE. The full variable domain, its missing parts supplied by reference TRBV5-6 and TRBJ1-1, is DAGVTQSPTHLIKTRGQQVTLRCSPKSGHDTVSWYQQALGQGPQFIFQYYEEEERQRGNFPDRFSGHQFPNYSSELNVNALLLGDSALYLCASSFNSWGTEAFFGQGTRLTVV.

This clone came up a few times. This chain connects TRBV6-5 to TRBJ1-5; 8 nucleotides line up with TRBD1. The ends lost 4 bases at V and 4 bases at J; junction bases unmatched: 9. The CDR3 is 16 amino acids. Germline V lookup: CDR1 MNHEY, CDR2 SVGAGI. The CDR3 DNA follows: TGTGCCAGCAGTTTTTCAACGGACAGGGTAAATCAGCCCCAGCATTTT. Protein sequence: CASSFSTDRVNQPQHF.

The rearrangement links TRBV11-2 to TRBJ2-2; D assignment may be TRBD1 or TRBD2 (6 bases each). V lost 7 bases, J lost 0 bases, and 15 bases lay in between. The CDR3 is 16 residues long. CDR1 is SGHAT and CDR2 is FQNNGV in the germline V gene. DNA for the CDR3: TGTGCCAGCAATATAGGGGGGTTCGCGAACACCGGGGAGCTGTTTTTT. Residues: CASNIGGFANTGELFF.

The V gene is TRBV5-6, the J gene TRBJ1-5; no reliable D call. The CDR3 is 14 amino acids. Trimming left V 5 bases short and J 0 bases short, with 9 bases between. Germline V CDR1 and CDR2: SGHDT, YYEEEE. The CDR3 DNA reads TGTGCCAGCAGGGAACTCAGTAGCAATCAGCCCCAGCATTTT. Residues: CASRELSSNQPQHF.

To note about this clone: This sample includes further DNA sequences coding for the same CDR3. The chain has TRBV30 and TRBJ2-3; D is unclear. Germline CDR1 is GTSNPN and CDR2 is SVGIG (reference sequence). The CDR3 is 11 residues long. Deletions cut 5 bases from V and 2 bases from J, with 5 bases between. The CDR3 region has the DNA TGTGCCTGGCGCAACACAGATACGCAGTATTTT. It codes for CAWRNTDTQYF. Together with reference TRBV30 and TRBJ2-3, the CDR3 gives the full variable domain: SQTIHQWPATLVQPVGSPLSLECTVEGTSNPNLYWYRQAAGRGLQLLFYSVGIGQISSEVPQNLSASRPQDRQFILSSKKLLLSDSGFYLCAWRNTDTQYFGPGTRLTVL.

The sample holds a few counts of this clone. The J gene is TRBJ1-3, the V gene TRBV30; D not resolved. Trimming shortened V by 2 bases and J by 3 bases, and 11 bases separated the two germline ends. CDR3 size: 14 residues. Germline loops: CDR1 GTSNPN, CDR2 SVGIG (reference sequence). CDR3 coding DNA: TGTGCCTGGAGTACCCGGGCCTTTGGAAACACCATATATTTT. Translating it yields CAWSTRAFGNTIYF.

The V and J genes are TRBV30 and TRBJ1-2; D gene ambiguous. Germline V CDR1 and CDR2: GTSNPN, SVGIG (reference sequence). This CDR3 has 15 residues. V gave up 2 bases and J gave up 0 bases, with 13 bases separating them. The CDR3 spells CAWSLGPGSNYGYTF. The CDR3 nucleotides read TGTGCCTGGAGTCTTGGTCCGGGATCTAACTATGGCTACACCTTC.

This clone showed up just a few times. The chain uses TRBV5-1 and TRBJ2-3; D may be TRBD1 (6 bases). V shed 5 bases and J shed 1 base, with 11 bases lying between them. The CDR3 sequence is 14 residues long. Germline values: CDR1 SGHRS, CDR2 YFSETQ. CDR3 protein: CASRLGAGTDTQYF. The CDR3 DNA follows: TGCGCCAGCAGGCTGGGGGCGGGCACAGATACGCAGTATTTT.

The gene calls are TRBV11-3 and TRBJ2-3, with D possibly being TRBD2 (5 bases). Germline V gene sequence: CDR1 SGHNT, CDR2 YENEEA. Trimming pared 3 bases from V and 0 bases from J, leaving 10 bases between. The CDR3 is made up of 15 amino acids. DNA of the CDR3: TGTGCCAGCAGCTTTGAGGGAGCTAGCACAGATACGCAGTATTTT. This gives the protein CASSFEGASTDTQYF.